This TCR beta chain was found in a study of blood T cells in healthy people across ages. Then a second PCR, running roughly 7 to 12 cycles, was carried out with a sample-barcoded 5' primer and a J-beta primer mix. In TCRdb, the 5' RACE reads were re-called with MiXCR into one record per CDR3 protein. The sample has roughly 560,000 distinct CDR3 sequences, nearly 25% seen once. This CDR3 spans 16 amino acids. Germline-derived CDR1 and CDR2 are DFQATT and SNEGSKA (reference sequence). Trimming took off 0 bases at V and 1 base at J, with 13 bases between the two ends. This sample also belongs to another study, concerning T cells of mothers and their children. This second study notes: Whatever RNA was extracted went entirely into cDNA synthesis, at roughly 1.4 ug per 15 ul.

V is TRBV20-1 and J is TRBJ1-5; D is possibly TRBD1 (5 bases). The sequencing sample was made of blood. The source is a boy aged 5-17 years in good health. CDR3 coding DNA: TGCAGTGCTAGAGATGGAGAGGGACTAAGCAATCAGCCCCAGCATTTT. Residues: CSARDGEGLSNQPQHF.